The present T cell receptor (beta chain) was sequenced within a study of shared T cell receptors in the human thymus. Sequencing was performed with immunoSEQ multiplex PCR; in TCRdb, only in-frame clones are kept and a portion is missing. The sample consists of 500,000 to 750,000 clones, roughly 90% of them appearing once. In this sample, this clone turned up once. In germline, CDR1 is SGDLS, CDR2 YYNGEE. The germline V and J ends were trimmed by 4 bases and 1 base, with 10 bases remaining between them. The CDR3 covers 14 residues. The same sample was also studied in work on human thymus T cells.

The chain carries TRBV9 and TRBJ2-3, with D maybe TRBD1 (6 bases). This clonotype was sampled from a boy less than two years old with a congenital heart defect. Sequenced: thymocytes. As DNA, the CDR3 is TGTGCCAGCAGCCCCCGACAGGGCACAGATACGCAGTATTTT. This translates into CASSPRQGTDTQYF.